This T cell receptor (beta chain) was identified during a study of CD8 T cells in ankylosing spondylitis. Using quantitative 5'-RACE with molecular barcodes, the authors made TCR beta libraries. Via MiXCR, TCRdb re-called the 5' RACE reads, giving one row per CDR3 protein. The sample holds roughly 440,000 distinct CDR3 sequences, over 15% seen once. The CDR3 consists of 14 residues. V dropped 3 bases and J dropped 1 base, with 9 bases sitting between them. The germline V gene encodes CDR1 MNHEY and CDR2 SVGAGI. Findings and limits, study-wide: Disease-linked clones displayed a CD8+ phenotype and appeared relatively rarely in peripheral blood. What appeared characteristic of ankylosing spondylitis blood was a TCR beta motif of fewer than ten highly homologous variants. Reports of some motif variants in reactive arthritis synovial fluid and blood predate this one. Disease-linked clones reportedly showed significant enrichment in matched ankylosing spondylitis synovial fluid.

The sample holds a few counts of this clonotype. Antigen unknown. Sequencing input: blood, either unsorted or a sorted T cell fraction (not recorded which). The gene calls are TRBV6-5 and TRBJ1-1; D is unclear. The sequence came from a male donor with ankylosing spondylitis. Here the CDR3 reads CASSYGHQNTEAFF. CDR3 nucleotides: TGTGCCAGCAGTTATGGCCACCAGAACACTGAAGCTTTCTTT.